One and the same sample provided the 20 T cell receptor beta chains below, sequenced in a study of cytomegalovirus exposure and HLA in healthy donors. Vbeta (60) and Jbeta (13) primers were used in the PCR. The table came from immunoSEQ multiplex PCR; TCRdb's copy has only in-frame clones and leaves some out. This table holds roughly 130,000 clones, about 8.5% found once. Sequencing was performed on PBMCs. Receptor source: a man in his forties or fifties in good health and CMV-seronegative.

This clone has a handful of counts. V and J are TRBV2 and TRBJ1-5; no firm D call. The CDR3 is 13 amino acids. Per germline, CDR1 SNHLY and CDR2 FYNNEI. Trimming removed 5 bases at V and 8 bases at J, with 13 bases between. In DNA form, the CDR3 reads TGTGCCAGCAGTCGGGAAAGGAATGAGCCCCAGCATTTT. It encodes CASSRERNEPQHF.

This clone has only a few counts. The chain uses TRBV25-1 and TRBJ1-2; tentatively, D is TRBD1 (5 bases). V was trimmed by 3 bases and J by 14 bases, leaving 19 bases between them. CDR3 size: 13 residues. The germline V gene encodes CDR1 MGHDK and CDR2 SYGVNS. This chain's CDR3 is CASSDFDSLPRTF. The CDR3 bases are TGTGCCAGCAGTGATTTTGACAGCCTCCCGAGGACCTTC.

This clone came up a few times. In DNA form, the CDR3 reads TGTGCCAGCAGCTCGACAGGTAGCAATCAGCCCCAGCATTTT. Translation: CASSSTGSNQPQHF. The rearrangement joins TRBV7-9 to TRBJ1-5; weak D call: TRBD1 (6 bases). Germline CDR1 and CDR2: SEHNR and FQNEAQ (reference sequence). CDR3 length: 14 amino acids. V was trimmed by 4 bases and J by 0 bases, leaving 7 bases between them.

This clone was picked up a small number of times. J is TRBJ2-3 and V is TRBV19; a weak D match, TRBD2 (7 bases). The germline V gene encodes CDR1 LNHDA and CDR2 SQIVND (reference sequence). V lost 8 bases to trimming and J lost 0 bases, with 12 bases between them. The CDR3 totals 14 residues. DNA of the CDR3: TGTGCCAGTGAGGGGGGGGAAAGCACAGATACGCAGTATTTT. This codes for CASEGGESTDTQYF.

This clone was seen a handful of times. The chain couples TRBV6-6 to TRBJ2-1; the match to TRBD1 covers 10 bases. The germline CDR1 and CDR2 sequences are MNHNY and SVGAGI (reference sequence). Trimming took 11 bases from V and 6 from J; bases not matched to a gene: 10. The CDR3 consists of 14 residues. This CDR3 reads CAVIGGQGSNEQFF. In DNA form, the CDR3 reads TGTGCCGTGATAGGGGGACAGGGGTCCAATGAGCAGTTCTTC.

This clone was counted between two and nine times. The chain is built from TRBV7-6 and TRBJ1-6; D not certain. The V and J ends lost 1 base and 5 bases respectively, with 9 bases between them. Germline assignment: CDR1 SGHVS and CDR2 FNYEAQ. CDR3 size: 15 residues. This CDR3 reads CASSLGGENNSPLHF. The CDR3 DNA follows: TGTGCCAGCAGCTTAGGGGGAGAGAATAATTCACCCCTCCACTTT.

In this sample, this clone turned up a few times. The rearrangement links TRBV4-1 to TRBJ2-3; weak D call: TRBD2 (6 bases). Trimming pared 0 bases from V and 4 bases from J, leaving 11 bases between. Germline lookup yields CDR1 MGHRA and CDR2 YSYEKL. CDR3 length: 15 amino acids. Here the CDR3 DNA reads TGCGCCAGCAGCCAAGATGGCGGGGTAGCAGATACGCAGTATTTT. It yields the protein CASSQDGGVADTQYF.

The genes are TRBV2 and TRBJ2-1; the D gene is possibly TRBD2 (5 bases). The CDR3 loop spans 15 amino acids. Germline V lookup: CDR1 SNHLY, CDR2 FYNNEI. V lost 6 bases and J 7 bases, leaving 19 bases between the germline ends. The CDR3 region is CASSEDSRGRNEQFF. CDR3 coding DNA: TGTGCCAGCAGCGAGGACTCCCGAGGTCGGAATGAGCAGTTCTTC. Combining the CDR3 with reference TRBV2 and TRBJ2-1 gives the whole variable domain EPEVTQTPSHQVTQMGQEVILRCVPISNHLYFYWYRQILGQKVEFLVSFYNNEISEKSEIFDDQFSVERPDGSNFTLKIRSTKLEDSAMYFCASSEDSRGRNEQFFGPGTRLTVL.

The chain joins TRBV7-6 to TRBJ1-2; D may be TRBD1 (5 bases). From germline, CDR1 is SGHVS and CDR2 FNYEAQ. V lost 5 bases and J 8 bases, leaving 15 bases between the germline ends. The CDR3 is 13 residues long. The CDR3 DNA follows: TGTGCCAGCAGCCCGGGACTACTGGAAGGCTACACCTTC. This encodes CASSPGLLEGYTF.

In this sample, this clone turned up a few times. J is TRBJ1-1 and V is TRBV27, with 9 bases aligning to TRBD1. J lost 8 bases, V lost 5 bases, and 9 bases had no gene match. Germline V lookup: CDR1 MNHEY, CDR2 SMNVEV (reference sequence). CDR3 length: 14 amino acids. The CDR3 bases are TGTGCCAGCAGTCCCAGACAGGGGGTGACCGAAGCTTTCTTT. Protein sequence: CASSPRQGVTEAFF.

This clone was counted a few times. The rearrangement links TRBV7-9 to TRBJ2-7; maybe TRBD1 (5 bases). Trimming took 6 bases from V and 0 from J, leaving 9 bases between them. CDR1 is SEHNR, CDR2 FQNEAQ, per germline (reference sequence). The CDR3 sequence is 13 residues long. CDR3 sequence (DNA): TGTGCCAGCAGGGCACAGGACTCCTACGAGCAGTACTTC. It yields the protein CASRAQDSYEQYF.

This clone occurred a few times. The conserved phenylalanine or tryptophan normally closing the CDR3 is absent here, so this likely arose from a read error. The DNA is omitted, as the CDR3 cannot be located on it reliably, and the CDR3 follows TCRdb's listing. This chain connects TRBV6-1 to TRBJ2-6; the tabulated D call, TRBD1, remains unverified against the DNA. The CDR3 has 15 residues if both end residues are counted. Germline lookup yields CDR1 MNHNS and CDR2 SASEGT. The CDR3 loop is CASSEKGAGANVMTL.

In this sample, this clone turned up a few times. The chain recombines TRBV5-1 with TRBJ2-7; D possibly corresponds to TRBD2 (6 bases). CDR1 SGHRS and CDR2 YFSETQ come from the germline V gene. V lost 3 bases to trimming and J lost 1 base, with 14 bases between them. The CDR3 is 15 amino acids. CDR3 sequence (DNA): TGCGCCAGCAGCTACGGGACTGATAGATCCTACGAGCAGTACTTC. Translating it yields CASSYGTDRSYEQYF.

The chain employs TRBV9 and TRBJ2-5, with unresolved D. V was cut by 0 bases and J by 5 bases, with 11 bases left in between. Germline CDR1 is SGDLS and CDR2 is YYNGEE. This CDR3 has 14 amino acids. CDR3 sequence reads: CASSVELNRETQYF. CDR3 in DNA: TGTGCCAGCAGCGTAGAGTTAAATCGGGAGACCCAGTACTTC.

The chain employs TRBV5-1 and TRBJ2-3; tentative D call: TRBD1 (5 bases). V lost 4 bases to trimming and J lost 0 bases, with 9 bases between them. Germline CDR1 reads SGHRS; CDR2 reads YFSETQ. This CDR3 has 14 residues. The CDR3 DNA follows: TGCGCCAGCAGCCCGACAGCGAGCACAGATACGCAGTATTTT. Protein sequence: CASSPTASTDTQYF.

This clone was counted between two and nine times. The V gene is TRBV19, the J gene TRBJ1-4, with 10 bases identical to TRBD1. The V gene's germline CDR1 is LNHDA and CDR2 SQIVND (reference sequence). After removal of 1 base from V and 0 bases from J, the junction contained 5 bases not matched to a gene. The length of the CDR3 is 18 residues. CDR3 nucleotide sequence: TGTGCCAGTAGTATAGGACAGGGGGCCTTAACAACTAATGAAAAACTGTTTTTT. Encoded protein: CASSIGQGALTTNEKLFF.

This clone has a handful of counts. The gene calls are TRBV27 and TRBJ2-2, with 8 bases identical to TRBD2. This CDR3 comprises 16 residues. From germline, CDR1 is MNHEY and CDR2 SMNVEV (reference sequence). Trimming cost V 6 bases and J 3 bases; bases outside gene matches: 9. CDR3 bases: TGTGCCAGCAGATACGGTAGCGGGGCAGACACCGGGGAGCTGTTTTTT. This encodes CASRYGSGADTGELFF.

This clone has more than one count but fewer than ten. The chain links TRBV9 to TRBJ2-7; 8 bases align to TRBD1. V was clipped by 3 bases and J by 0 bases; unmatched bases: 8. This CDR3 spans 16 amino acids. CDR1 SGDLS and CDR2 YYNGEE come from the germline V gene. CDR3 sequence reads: CASSASRTGSSYEQYF. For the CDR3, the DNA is TGTGCCAGCAGCGCATCCCGGACAGGGAGCTCCTACGAGCAGTACTTC.

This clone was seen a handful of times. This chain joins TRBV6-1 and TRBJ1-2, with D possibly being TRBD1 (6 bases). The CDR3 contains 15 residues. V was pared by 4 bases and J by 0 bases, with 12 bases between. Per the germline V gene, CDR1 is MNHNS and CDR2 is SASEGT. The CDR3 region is CASSALDRANYGYTF. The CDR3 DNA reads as TGTGCCAGCAGTGCATTGGACAGAGCTAACTATGGCTACACCTTC.

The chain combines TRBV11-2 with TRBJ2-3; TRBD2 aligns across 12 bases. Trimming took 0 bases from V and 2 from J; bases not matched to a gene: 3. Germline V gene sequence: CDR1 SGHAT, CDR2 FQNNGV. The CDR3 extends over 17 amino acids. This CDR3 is CASSLDRLAGATDTQYF. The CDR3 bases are TGTGCCAGCAGCTTAGATCGACTAGCGGGGGCCACAGATACGCAGTATTTT. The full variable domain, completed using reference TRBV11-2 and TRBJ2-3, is EAGVAQSPRYKIIEKRQSVAFWCNPISGHATLYWYQQILGQGPKLLIQFQNNGVVDDSQLPKDRFSAERLKGVDSTLKIQPAKLEDSAVYLCASSLDRLAGATDTQYFGPGTRLTVL.